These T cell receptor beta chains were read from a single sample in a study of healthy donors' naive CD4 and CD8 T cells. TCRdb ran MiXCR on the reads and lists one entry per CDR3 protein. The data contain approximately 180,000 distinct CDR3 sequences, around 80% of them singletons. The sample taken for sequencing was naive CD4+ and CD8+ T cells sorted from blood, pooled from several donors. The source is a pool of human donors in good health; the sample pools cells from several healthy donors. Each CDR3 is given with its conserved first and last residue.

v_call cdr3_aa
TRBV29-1 CSSVIGYEQYF
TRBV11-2 CASSLRGTANTEAFF
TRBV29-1 CSDREGARSTEAFF
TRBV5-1 CASSLGQGLNSGANVLTF
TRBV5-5 CASRPGHLANTEAFF
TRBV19 CASSLRQAVYQETQYF
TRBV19 CATNPGRAPGNTIYF
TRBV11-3 CASSIRTGNTEAFF
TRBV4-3 CASSQLTGQGYNEQFF
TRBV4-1 CASSQGPGGQDEQYF
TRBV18 CASSPRRAGGDEQYF
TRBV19 CASSPRLYYEQYF
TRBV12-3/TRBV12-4 CASTSVYLYNEQFF
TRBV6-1 CASSAAGPYEQYF